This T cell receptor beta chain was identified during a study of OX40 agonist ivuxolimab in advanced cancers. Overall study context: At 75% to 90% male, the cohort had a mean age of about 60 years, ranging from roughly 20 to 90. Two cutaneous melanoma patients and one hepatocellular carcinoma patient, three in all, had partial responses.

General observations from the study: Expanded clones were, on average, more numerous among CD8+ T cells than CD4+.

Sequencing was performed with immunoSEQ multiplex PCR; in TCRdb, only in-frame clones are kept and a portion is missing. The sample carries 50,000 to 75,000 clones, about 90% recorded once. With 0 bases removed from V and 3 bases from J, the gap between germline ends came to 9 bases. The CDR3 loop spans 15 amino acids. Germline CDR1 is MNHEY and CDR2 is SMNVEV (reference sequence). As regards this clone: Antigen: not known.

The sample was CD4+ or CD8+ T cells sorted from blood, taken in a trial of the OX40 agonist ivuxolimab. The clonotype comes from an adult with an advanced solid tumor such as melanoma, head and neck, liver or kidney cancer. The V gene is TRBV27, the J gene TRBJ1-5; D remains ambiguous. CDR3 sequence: CASSLSWSYNQPQHF. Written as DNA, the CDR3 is TGTGCCAGCAGTTTATCGTGGTCCTACAATCAGCCCCAGCATTTT.